This T cell receptor beta chain appears in the sequencing data of a study of blood T cell repertoires in COVID-19. The wider study: There were acute and convalescent COVID-19 samples, and they came from the United States, Italy and Spain.

Some clones are missing from TCRdb's copy, which holds only in-frame ones; the method was immunoSEQ multiplex PCR. The sample lists roughly 140,000 clones; roughly four fifths were seen once. There are 13 residues in the CDR3. Trimming removed 4 bases from V and 8 bases from J, with 14 bases in between. This rearrangement joins TRBV12-3 or TRBV12-4 to TRBJ1-2; the D gene is possibly TRBD1 (5 bases). Source material: peripheral blood. This TCR was sampled from an elderly woman with acute or convalescent COVID-19. Written as DNA, the CDR3 is TGTGCCAGCAGTTCAACAGGAGACTCGGGCTACACCTTC. As protein: CASSSTGDSGYTF.